This TCR beta chain came from a study of control samples from healthy donors and cancer patients (dated by TCRdb to between 2020 and 2021). Concerning this clone itself: This receptor's antigen is unknown. It has no much larger one-base neighbor in the sample; base qualities were not kept.

The library was made by the immunoSEQ multiplex PCR assay. The table comes from immuneACCESS by way of TCRdb, which keeps in-frame sequences with V and J called. Part of the clones is missing from these tables; in studies checked, under half for an unresolved V gene and the rest for unknown reasons. The sample table holds around 51,000 clones, of which about 80% were seen once. The ten biggest clones cover roughly a tenth of the sample. Measured from the cysteine to the phenylalanine, the CDR3 is 13 residues long. The read is trimmed to its CDR3 DNA, 39 bases read in frame from base 1. For CDR1 and CDR2, the germline V gene (reference sequence) lists MNHEY and SMNVEV. Deletion took 9 bases off V and 4 bases off J, with a span of 16 bases between the germline ends.

In this chain, TRBV27 is recombined with TRBJ2-7; the D segment cannot be called with confidence. Sequencing was carried out using blood. The sequence derives from a man in his sixties or seventies in good health. CDR3 sequence: CARSKEVGYEQYF. The base sequence is TGTGCCAGAAGCAAAGAAGTGGGTTACGAGCAGTACTTC.